A selection of T cell receptor beta chains follows, all from one sample in a study of blood T cell repertoires in COVID-19. Libraries were prepared by immunoSEQ multiplex PCR; TCRdb keeps only in-frame clonotypes and omits some of them. The repertoire holds just under 150,000 clones, roughly 84% seen once, with roughly 4.8% in the top ten. The sample consisted of peripheral blood. Every receptor here comes from a human donor in a cohort sampled during active COVID-19. Both conserved end residues are part of each CDR3. A D gene is named only where the DNA matches it firmly. Clone size, where shown, is once, few, many, or a class for clones that have expanded.

D	J	V	size	CDR3	DNA
.	TRBJ1-6	TRBV30	few	CASHPSSYNSPLHF	TGTGCCTCTCATCCGAGCTCCTATAATTCACCCCTCCACTTT
TRBD2	TRBJ2-5	TRBV19	.	CASSRLAGSDKTQYF	TGTGCCAGTAGTCGACTAGCGGGATCGGACAAGACCCAGTACTTC
.	TRBJ2-3	TRBV9	.	CASSVGSPVSTDTQYF	TGTGCCAGCAGCGTAGGGAGTCCGGTTAGCACAGATACGCAGTATTTT
.	TRBJ2-3	TRBV10-3	once	CASALGGIPDTQYF	TGTGCCTCCGCCCTTGGGGGGATACCAGATACGCAGTATTTT
.	TRBJ1-5	TRBV28	few	CASREGGQPQHF	TGTGCCAGCAGGGAGGGAGGCCAGCCCCAGCATTTT
.	TRBJ2-1	TRBV5-1	.	CASSNREGNEQFF	TGCGCCAGCAGTAACAGGGAGGGCAATGAGCAGTTCTTC
TRBD1	TRBJ1-1	TRBV19	.	CATGTGSGSTEAFF	TGTGCCACCGGGACAGGGTCTGGAAGCACTGAAGCTTTCTTT
TRBD1	TRBJ1-2	TRBV4-2	.	CASSQDGTGDYGYTF	TGTGCCAGCAGCCAAGATGGGACAGGTGACTATGGCTACACCTTC
TRBD2	TRBJ2-1	TRBV28	.	CASSFRRLAVEQFF	TGTGCCAGCAGTTTTCGCCGACTAGCGGTTGAGCAGTTCTTC
TRBD1	TRBJ2-2	TRBV19	.	CATARTGGSNTGELFF	TGTGCCACGGCTCGAACAGGGGGGTCGAACACCGGGGAGCTGTTTTTT
.	TRBJ2-5	TRBV5-8	.	CASSQYQETQYF	TGTGCCAGCAGCCAATACCAAGAGACCCAGTACTTC
.	TRBJ1-4	TRBV5-1	.	CASSLTGLGTNEKLFF	TGCGCCAGCAGCTTGACAGGGTTGGGTACTAATGAAAAACTGTTTTTT
TRBD1	TRBJ1-1	TRBV5-1	.	CASSPQGPWNTEAFF	TGCGCCAGCAGCCCACAGGGGCCCTGGAACACTGAAGCTTTCTTT
.	TRBJ2-1	TRBV5-4	.	CASSLKAATGDEQFF	TGTGCCAGCAGCTTGAAGGCCGCGACGGGGGATGAGCAGTTCTTC
TRBD2	TRBJ2-6	TRBV6-1	.	CASSEVWAGGSGANVLTF	TGTGCCAGCAGTGAAGTGTGGGCGGGGGGTTCTGGGGCCAACGTCCTGACTTTC
.	TRBJ1-5	TRBV6-5	.	CASSPVGGSNQPQHF	TGTGCCAGCAGTCCCGTTGGAGGAAGCAATCAGCCCCAGCATTTT
.	TRBJ2-7	TRBV29-1	.	CSVRDPGGYEQYF	TGCAGCGTCCGCGACCCCGGAGGCTACGAGCAGTACTTC
TRBD1	TRBJ2-1	TRBV6-1	once	CASSDAPGQGAGEQFF	TGTGCCAGCAGTGACGCACCGGGACAGGGGGCCGGTGAGCAGTTCTTC
TRBD1	TRBJ1-2	TRBV30	.	CAWNRQGSTYGYTF	TGTGCCTGGAATCGACAGGGTTCTACCTATGGCTACACCTTC
TRBD2	TRBJ2-3	TRBV18	.	CASSPLAGADTQYF	TGTGCCAGCTCACCACTAGCGGGCGCAGATACGCAGTATTTT
TRBD2	TRBJ2-1	TRBV10-1	.	CASSESRGVGNEQFF	TGCGCCAGCAGTGAGTCGCGGGGGGTGGGCAATGAGCAGTTCTTC
.	TRBJ1-2	TRBV2	.	CASKPRTTANYGYTF	TGTGCCAGCAAACCCAGGACAACCGCTAACTATGGCTACACCTTC
.	TRBJ2-2	TRBV12-3/TRBV12-4	.	CASSFSGGELFF	TGTGCCAGCAGTTTCTCAGGGGGGGAGCTGTTTTTT
.	TRBJ2-5	TRBV3-1/TRBV3-2	.	CASSQALVTQYF	TGTGCCAGCAGCCAAGCATTAGTGACCCAGTACTTC
TRBD2	TRBJ2-6	TRBV2	.	CASSDRWAGGDSGANVLTF	TGTGCCAGCAGTGACCGGTGGGCGGGGGGTGACTCTGGGGCCAACGTCCTGACTTTC
TRBD1	TRBJ1-1	TRBV6-5	.	CASSLTGQGETEAFF	TGTGCCAGCAGTTTGACAGGACAGGGGGAAACTGAAGCTTTCTTT
.	TRBJ1-4	TRBV6-2/TRBV6-3	.	CASSYATGRDNEKLFF	TGTGCCAGCAGTTACGCAACGGGTCGCGATAATGAAAAACTGTTTTTT
TRBD2	TRBJ2-7	TRBV5-1	.	CASSTSGTYEQYF	TGCGCCAGCAGCACTAGCGGAACCTACGAGCAGTACTTC
.	TRBJ2-1	TRBV28	.	CASSSGANEQFF	TGTGCCAGCAGTTCAGGGGCTAATGAGCAGTTCTTC
.	TRBJ2-1	TRBV5-1	.	CASSSQGRNFHEQFF	TGCGCCAGCAGCTCGCAGGGGCGGAACTTCCACGAGCAGTTCTTC
.	TRBJ1-5	TRBV21-1	.	CASSKSGGEDSNQPQHF	TGTGCCAGCAGCAAATCAGGCGGGGAGGATAGCAATCAGCCCCAGCATTTT
.	TRBJ2-3	TRBV11-2	.	CASSLDRSGDTQYF	TGTGCCAGCAGCTTAGACAGGTCCGGAGATACGCAGTATTTT
TRBD1	TRBJ1-3	TRBV6-2/TRBV6-3	.	CASSYSMSGTGPSGNTIYF	TGTGCCAGCAGTTACTCGATGTCCGGGACAGGGCCCTCTGGAAACACCATATATTTT
.	TRBJ1-5	TRBV21-1	.	CASNHRGNQPQHF	TGTGCCAGCAACCACAGGGGCAATCAGCCCCAGCATTTT
.	TRBJ2-1	TRBV6-5	.	CASSSRQAYNEQFF	TGTGCCAGCAGTTCCCGTCAGGCCTACAATGAGCAGTTCTTC
TRBD1	TRBJ1-1	TRBV7-8	.	CASRHRGRNTEAFF	TGTGCCAGCAGGCACAGGGGGCGGAACACTGAAGCTTTCTTT
TRBD1	TRBJ1-1	TRBV18	.	CASSPGQANTEAFF	TGTGCCAGCTCACCCGGACAGGCGAACACTGAAGCTTTCTTT
TRBD1	TRBJ2-5	TRBV5-5	.	CASSHPGQGGETQYF	TGTGCCAGCAGCCATCCTGGACAGGGAGGCGAGACCCAGTACTTC
.	TRBJ2-2	TRBV3-1/TRBV3-2	.	CASSQSNRNTGELFF	TGTGCCAGCAGCCAGTCGAACAGGAACACCGGGGAGCTGTTTTTT